One and the same sample provided the 15 T cell receptor beta chains below, sequenced in a study of CD8+ T cells in alopecia areata. Sequencing templates came from extracted RNA that was reverse transcribed into cDNA. Profiling relied on immunoSEQ multiplex PCR, and the TCRdb table lists in-frame clones only, not all of them. The sample lists 120,000 or so clones, around 60% seen once, with 5% to 7% in the top ten. As to treatment: oral pan-JAK inhibitor, 5-10 mg twice daily. The sequencing here drew on CD4+ T cells sorted from blood, taken at week 4, from a patient treated with tofacitinib. All receptors come from a human donor with alopecia areata.

This clone was seen only a few times. The chain recombines TRBV11-2 with TRBJ1-2, with 8 bases that match TRBD1. This CDR3 is 15 amino acids long. The ends lost 5 bases at V and 4 bases at J; junction bases unmatched: 9. Per germline, CDR1 SGHAT and CDR2 FQNNGV. CDR3 nucleotide sequence: TGTGCCAGCAGCGCGGACAGGGAAGATTTCTATGGCTACACCTTC. Translation gives CASSADREDFYGYTF. Variable domain in full (rest from reference TRBV11-2 and TRBJ1-2): EAGVAQSPRYKIIEKRQSVAFWCNPISGHATLYWYQQILGQGPKLLIQFQNNGVVDDSQLPKDRFSAERLKGVDSTLKIQPAKLEDSAVYLCASSADREDFYGYTFGSGTRLTVV.

As concerns this clone: Other DNA sequences in the same sample also yield this CDR3. V usage is TRBV30 and J usage is TRBJ1-2; D is unclear. The germline CDR1 and CDR2 sequences are GTSNPN and SVGIG (reference sequence). Trimming removed 2 bases from V and 3 bases from J, with 7 bases in between. The CDR3 consists of 12 residues. CDR3 nucleotides: TGTGCCTGGAGTCTGACGGACTATGGCTACACCTTC. It is translated as CAWSLTDYGYTF.

This chain uses TRBV7-2 with TRBJ2-3; TRBD2 is a possible D gene (5 bases). CDR1 and CDR2 (germline): SGHTA, FQGNSA. The CDR3 totals 14 residues. Trimming stripped 2 bases from V and 7 bases from J, with 13 bases between. The CDR3 sequence: CASSLRRSGYTQYF. As DNA, the CDR3 is TGTGCCAGCAGCTTAAGGAGGAGTGGGTATACGCAGTATTTT.

The genes are TRBV30 and TRBJ2-3; 8 nucleotides align to TRBD2. The CDR3 spans 13 residues. Germline CDR1 and CDR2: GTSNPN and SVGIG (reference sequence). V trimming: 5 bases; J trimming: 4 bases; junction bases outside the gene matches: 5. The CDR3 sequence: CAWQAGVADTQYF. CDR3 nucleotide sequence: TGTGCCTGGCAAGCGGGAGTTGCAGATACGCAGTATTTT.

The CDR3 here is CAWRGPRNTEAFF. The CDR3 bases are TGTGCCTGGAGAGGACCGCGGAACACTGAAGCTTTCTTT. This chain joins TRBV30 and TRBJ1-1, with unresolved D. The germline V and J ends were trimmed by 3 bases and 1 base, with 9 bases remaining between them. The length of the CDR3 is 13 residues. Per the germline V gene, CDR1 is GTSNPN and CDR2 is SVGIG (reference sequence). Full variable domain (outside the CDR3, taken from reference TRBV30 and TRBJ1-1): SQTIHQWPATLVQPVGSPLSLECTVEGTSNPNLYWYRQAAGRGLQLLFYSVGIGQISSEVPQNLSASRPQDRQFILSSKKLLLSDSGFYLCAWRGPRNTEAFFGQGTRLTVV.

This clone came up a few times. V gene TRBV28 combines with J gene TRBJ2-7, with D possibly TRBD1 on 5 matching bases. CDR3 size: 13 residues. V was cut by 2 bases and J by 6 bases, with 11 bases left in between. Germline V CDR1 and CDR2: MDHEN, SYDVKM. CDR3 protein: CASSLGAFGEQYF. As DNA, the CDR3 is TGTGCCAGCAGTTTAGGGGCTTTTGGCGAGCAGTACTTC.

Comments on this clone: Other DNA sequences in this specimen translate into the identical CDR3. The CDR3, as DNA: TGTGCCACCAGCAGAGATAGGGTCAGCAATCAGCCCCAGCATTTT. Translating it yields CATSRDRVSNQPQHF. V gene TRBV15 combines with J gene TRBJ1-5, with D hard to call. The germline V gene has CDR1 LNHNV and CDR2 YYDKDF (reference sequence). Trimming removed 0 bases at V and 1 base at J, with 7 bases between. The CDR3 sequence is 15 residues long.

In this sample, this clone turned up once. V and J are TRBV10-3 and TRBJ2-7, with a weak D call TRBD1 (5 bases). The germline V and J ends were trimmed by 5 bases and 1 base, with 12 bases remaining between them. The V gene's germline CDR1 is ENHRY and CDR2 SYGVKD. This CDR3 is 14 amino acids long. CDR3 sequence: CAISQGVLSYEQYF. The DNA of the CDR3 is TGTGCCATCAGTCAGGGTGTACTTTCCTACGAGCAGTACTTC.

The rearrangement uses TRBV30 and TRBJ1-1, with TRBD1 matching over 12 bases. Germline trimming cut 6 bases from V and 5 bases from J; bases unmatched to any gene: 10. The CDR3 length is 15 residues. Germline loops: CDR1 GTSNPN, CDR2 SVGIG (reference sequence). CDR3 protein: CACLGTGGLGTEAFF. In nucleotides, the CDR3 is TGTGCCTGCCTCGGGACAGGGGGCCTCGGGACTGAAGCTTTCTTT.

The gene calls are TRBV29-1 and TRBJ1-2, with 9 bases fitting TRBD1. The CDR3 has 13 amino acids. CDR1 is SQVTM and CDR2 is ANQGSEA in the germline V gene. The V gene end was trimmed by 6 bases and the J gene end by 1 base; junction bases not matched to a gene: 3. CDR3 in amino acids: CSVRDRDNYGYTF. The CDR3 nucleotides are TGCAGCGTCCGGGACAGGGATAACTATGGCTACACCTTC.

The sample holds a few counts of this clone. V and J are TRBV10-3 and TRBJ2-7, with 7 bases that match TRBD1. V lost 8 bases to trimming and J lost 7 bases; unmatched junction nucleotides: 11. Germline V gene data show CDR1 as ENHRY and CDR2 as SYGVKD. This CDR3 is 13 amino acids long. This CDR3 is CAISGQPLGEQYF. In DNA, the CDR3 is TGTGCCATCTCGGGACAGCCCTTGGGGGAGCAGTACTTC.

This clone was picked up a small number of times. The rearrangement uses TRBV29-1 and TRBJ2-5; 8 bases align to TRBD1. The CDR3 runs 17 residues. V lost 3 bases and J lost 2; bases outside the gene matches: 14. Germline CDR1 SQVTM, CDR2 ANQGSEA. As DNA, the CDR3 is TGCAGCGTTGAGGGCGGGGAGCGGACAGGGCGACAAGAGACCCAGTACTTC. Protein: CSVEGGERTGRQETQYF.

The CDR3 region is CASSLLRGQGDTEAFF. The CDR3 nucleotides are TGTGCCAGCAGCTTACTCCGGGGGCAGGGGGACACTGAAGCTTTCTTT. The chain couples TRBV7-2 to TRBJ1-1, with TRBD1 identical over 7 bases. The CDR3 is 16 amino acids. V was pared by 2 bases and J by 3 bases, with 9 bases of the junction left unmatched. Germline assignment: CDR1 SGHTA and CDR2 FQGNSA.

This clone turned up a few times. This chain connects TRBV9 to TRBJ1-1; D might be TRBD1 (6 bases). The germline V and J ends were trimmed by 5 bases and 0 bases, with 14 bases remaining between them. Germline V CDR1 and CDR2: SGDLS, YYNGEE. The CDR3 length is 15 residues. The chain's CDR3 is CASSTGNVMNTEAFF. The DNA of the CDR3 is TGTGCCAGCAGTACAGGGAACGTTATGAACACTGAAGCTTTCTTT. The whole variable domain, filled in from reference TRBV9 and TRBJ1-1, reads DSGVTQTPKHLITATGQRVTLRCSPRSGDLSVYWYQQSLDQGLQFLIQYYNGEERAKGNILERFSAQQFPDLHSELNLSSLELGDSALYFCASSTGNVMNTEAFFGQGTRLTVV.

V usage is TRBV9 and J usage is TRBJ2-3; TRBD2 aligns across 12 bases. Germline values: CDR1 SGDLS, CDR2 YYNGEE. This CDR3 region has 18 residues. V lost 4 bases to trimming and J lost 0 bases; unmatched junction nucleotides: 9. This chain's CDR3 is CASSLRLAGARSTDTQYF. In DNA form, the CDR3 reads TGTGCCAGCAGCTTGAGACTAGCGGGGGCACGTAGCACAGATACGCAGTATTTT. Looking up the rest from reference TRBV9 and TRBJ2-3 gives the full variable domain: DSGVTQTPKHLITATGQRVTLRCSPRSGDLSVYWYQQSLDQGLQFLIQYYNGEERAKGNILERFSAQQFPDLHSELNLSSLELGDSALYFCASSLRLAGARSTDTQYFGPGTRLTVL.